Given below is one T cell receptor (beta chain) in context. Its antigen is not known. Assays examined 95,000 to 100,000 TCR templates per sample. Produced via immunoSEQ multiplex PCR; TCRdb's table is partial and in-frame only. The sample yields 95,000 to 130,000 clones, less than 95% seen once. There are 14 residues in the CDR3. The V end was cut by 3 bases, the J end by 2 bases, with 8 bases between. Germline CDR1 reads SEHNR; CDR2 reads FQNEAQ (reference sequence). This entry comes from a study of siplizumab effects on memory and regulatory T cells. Overall study results and limits: No assignable naive or memory phenotype existed for roughly 80-96% of proliferating CD4+ or CD8+ clones. Treg-derived clones made up an average of about 73% of mappable alloreactive CD4+ clones with siplizumab and 25% to 30% in controls. Proliferating siplizumab-culture Tregs lacked confirmation of suppressive function.

V usage is TRBV7-9 and J usage is TRBJ1-3, with unresolved D. The source is a human donor in good health. The sequencing input was non-Treg CD4+ T cells sorted from blood. As DNA, the CDR3 is TGTGCCAGCAGCTTTCCGCTCACTGGAAACACCATATATTTT. Protein: CASSFPLTGNTIYF.